The 8 T cell receptor beta chains listed next were all sequenced from one sample in a study of CD8 T cells in Susac syndrome. Random-hexamer reverse transcription was applied to about 0.45 to 1 ug RNA. TCRdb re-derived calls from the immunoSEQ multiplex PCR reads in MiXCR, one entry per CDR3 protein. The sample yields some 150,000 distinct CDR3 sequences, roughly 94% seen once. Sequenced sample: CD4+ T cells from PBMCs. Source of these receptors: a human donor in good health.

CDR3 region: CSARSLGGAYNEQFF. The CDR3 nucleotides read TGCAGTGCTAGATCCTTAGGGGGGGCTTACAATGAGCAGTTCTTC. The chain employs TRBV20-1 and TRBJ2-1, with a tentative D call TRBD2 (7 bases). The CDR3 runs 15 residues. With 2 bases removed from V and 4 bases from J, the gap between germline ends came to 15 bases. Germline CDR1 DFQATT, CDR2 SNEGSKA (reference sequence).

V gene TRBV18 combines with J gene TRBJ1-2; no clear D gene. Germline V gene data show CDR1 as KGHSH and CDR2 as LQKENI. The CDR3 has 13 amino acids. V lost 6 bases and J 2 bases, leaving 10 bases between the germline ends. For the CDR3, the DNA is TGTGCCAGCTCTCCTGACTGGAACTATGGCTACACCTTC. It yields the protein CASSPDWNYGYTF. The full variable domain, its missing parts supplied by reference TRBV18 and TRBJ1-2, is NAGVMQNPRHLVRRRGQEARLRCSPMKGHSHVYWYRQLPEEGLKFMVYLQKENIIDESGMPKERFSAEFPKEGPSILRIQQVVRGDSAAYFCASSPDWNYGYTFGSGTRLTVV.

The rearrangement uses TRBV7-3 and TRBJ2-6; TRBD1 matches at 7 bases. Germline V gene lookup returns CDR1 SGHTA and CDR2 FQGTGA. This CDR3 has 18 residues. Trimming cost V 5 bases and J 0 bases; bases outside gene matches: 10. DNA of the CDR3: TGTGCCAGCAGCCCAATAGGACAGGCCTACTCTGGGGCCAACGTCCTGACTTTC. Translated, it gives CASSPIGQAYSGANVLTF.

The gene calls are TRBV20-1 and TRBJ2-7; D unresolved. This CDR3 region has 15 residues. Germline V gene lookup returns CDR1 DFQATT and CDR2 SNEGSKA (reference sequence). Trimming shortened V by 1 base and J by 2 bases, and 15 bases separated the two germline ends. In nucleotides, the CDR3 is TGCAGTGCTAGAGGGGATGCCACAAACGCCTACGAGCAGTACTTC. Amino acid sequence: CSARGDATNAYEQYF.

The chain joins TRBV19 to TRBJ1-2; 7 bases are a match to TRBD1. CDR1 is LNHDA, CDR2 SQIVND, per germline (reference sequence). The CDR3 extends over 13 amino acids. V shed 7 bases and J 5 bases; nucleotides not matched to a gene: 7. The CDR3 loop reads CASIPTGSYGYTF. The CDR3, as DNA: TGTGCCAGTATACCGACAGGGTCATATGGCTACACCTTC.

J is TRBJ2-7 and V is TRBV12-3 or TRBV12-4; possible D gene TRBD1, 5 bases. V shed 2 bases and J shed 4 bases, with 9 bases lying between them. The CDR3 runs to 13 residues. DNA for the CDR3: TGTGCCAGCAGTTTACAGGGTCAATACGAGCAGTACTTC. It specifies CASSLQGQYEQYF.

The chain is built from TRBV28 and TRBJ1-5, with D maybe TRBD1 (6 bases). V gave up 5 bases and J gave up 10 bases, with 15 bases separating them. CDR3 length equals 13 residues. The germline gives CDR1 MDHEN, CDR2 SYDVKM. The CDR3 nucleotides are TGTGCCAGCAGTCTGGACCGGGACACACCCCAGCATTTT. The encoded protein is CASSLDRDTPQHF.

The chain employs TRBV11-2 and TRBJ2-5; TRBD2 matches 7 bases. V was clipped by 4 bases and J by 5 bases; unmatched bases: 4. Germline-derived CDR1 and CDR2 are SGHAT and FQNNGV. The CDR3 has 13 residues. The CDR3 spells CASSSSGTETQYF. In DNA form, the CDR3 reads TGTGCCAGCAGCTCGAGCGGGACGGAGACCCAGTACTTC.